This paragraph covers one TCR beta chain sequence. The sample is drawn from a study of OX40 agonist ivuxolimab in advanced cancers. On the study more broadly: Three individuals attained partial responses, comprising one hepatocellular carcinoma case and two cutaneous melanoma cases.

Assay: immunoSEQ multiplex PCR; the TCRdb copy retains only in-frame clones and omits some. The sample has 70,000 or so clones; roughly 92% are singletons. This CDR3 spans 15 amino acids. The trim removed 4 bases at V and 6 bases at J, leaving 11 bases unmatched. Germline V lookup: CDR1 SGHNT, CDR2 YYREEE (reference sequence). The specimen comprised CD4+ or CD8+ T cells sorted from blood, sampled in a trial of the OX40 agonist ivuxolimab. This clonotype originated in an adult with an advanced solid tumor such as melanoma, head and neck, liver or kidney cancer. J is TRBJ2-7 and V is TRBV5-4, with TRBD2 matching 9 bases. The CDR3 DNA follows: TGTGCCAGCAGCCCCGGCGGTAGCGGGAGATCCGAGCAGTACTTC. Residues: CASSPGGSGRSEQYF.